This T cell receptor (beta chain) stems from a study of T-cell reconstitution after alpha-beta-depleted transplantation in children. During its preparation, the TCRbeta library received unique molecular identifiers. Each CDR3 protein gets one entry after TCRdb re-called the PCR reads with MiXCR. Altogether 190,000 or so distinct CDR3 sequences are present, over 5.5% being singletons, with the ten largest covering around 3%. This clonotype occurred many times. CDR1 is SGHRS, CDR2 YFSETQ, per germline. The V end was cut by 4 bases, the J end by 2 bases, with 6 bases between. CDR3 length equals 12 residues.

This TCR was sampled from a human donor who donated a stem cell graft to a child with Wiskott-Aldrich syndrome. The sequences come from PBMCs from the stem cell graft donor, collected from the stem cell graft. The chain has TRBV5-1 and TRBJ2-5; D is possibly TRBD1 (5 bases). The DNA of the CDR3 is TGCGCCAGCAGCCGACAGCAAGAGACCCAGTACTTC. Translating gives CASSRQQETQYF. Based on the CDR3 plus reference TRBV5-1 and TRBJ2-5, the full variable domain is KAGVTQTPRYLIKTRGQQVTLSCSPISGHRSVSWYQQTPGQGLQFLFEYFSETQRNKGNFPGRFSGRQFSNSRSEMNVSTLELGDSALYLCASSRQQETQYFGPGTRLLVL.